This passage covers 9 T cell receptor beta chains from one sample sequenced in a study of CD8+ T cells in alopecia areata (dated by TCRdb to 2016 to 2019). The time point label, read with the paper, signifies: less than five weeks on oral tofacitinib. What this sample's treatment or condition label stands for: oral pan-JAK inhibitor, 5-10 mg twice daily. The library relied on the immunoSEQ multiplex PCR assay. For TCR sequencing, RNA was extracted from every sample and reverse transcribed into cDNA to serve as template. TCRdb stores this immuneACCESS table with in-frame sequences only. Part of the clones is absent; in the studies checked, under half of the shortfall reflects unresolved V genes, and no reason is known for the rest. The sample yields tens of thousands of clones; around 71% were counted once. Of the sample, under 25% is held by the ten largest clones. The material was CD8+ T cells sorted from blood, obtained at week 4, from a patient treated with tofacitinib. The receptors come from a human donor with alopecia areata.

This clone was recorded many times. The V and J genes are TRBV13 and TRBJ2-4; 9 nucleotides align to TRBD2. With V trimmed by 0 bases and J by 5 bases, 8 bases remained unmatched. The CDR3 runs to 17 residues. Germline loops: CDR1 PRHDT, CDR2 FYEKMQ (reference sequence). CDR3 in amino acids: CASSLGPSGGPQNIQYF. For the CDR3, the DNA is TGTGCCAGCAGCTTAGGCCCCAGCGGGGGGCCCCAAAACATTCAGTACTTC.

The chain carries TRBV2 and TRBJ1-5; D not certain. Trimming left V 3 bases short and J 4 bases short, with 7 bases between. CDR1 and CDR2 (germline): SNHLY, FYNNEI. CDR3 size: 13 residues. CDR3 region: CASSDRDNQPQHF. Here the CDR3 DNA reads TGTGCCAGCAGTGATCGCGATAATCAGCCCCAGCATTTT. The entire variable domain, with the rest obtained from reference TRBV2 and TRBJ1-5, is as follows: EPEVTQTPSHQVTQMGQEVILRCVPISNHLYFYWYRQILGQKVEFLVSFYNNEISEKSEIFDDQFSVERPDGSNFTLKIRSTKLEDSAMYFCASSDRDNQPQHFGDGTRLSIL.

The chain has TRBV2 and TRBJ2-3, with 7 bases aligning to TRBD2. Germline CDR1 is SNHLY and CDR2 is FYNNEI. This CDR3 has 14 amino acids. V was pared by 7 bases and J by 5 bases, with 9 bases of the junction left unmatched. The CDR3 spells CASKETSVLDTQYF. The CDR3 region has the DNA TGTGCCAGCAAAGAAACTAGCGTATTAGATACGCAGTATTTT. The full variable domain, in which reference TRBV2 and TRBJ2-3 provide the parts outside the CDR3, is EPEVTQTPSHQVTQMGQEVILRCVPISNHLYFYWYRQILGQKVEFLVSFYNNEISEKSEIFDDQFSVERPDGSNFTLKIRSTKLEDSAMYFCASKETSVLDTQYFGPGTRLTVL.

The J gene is TRBJ1-6, the V gene TRBV4-3; D unclear. This CDR3 contains 18 residues. The V end was cut by 9 bases, the J end by 0 bases, with 21 bases between. Germline V gene sequence: CDR1 LGHNA, CDR2 YSLEER. CDR3 DNA sequence: TGCGCCAGTTCAGCGACACGAACTCTCAGCTCCTATAATTCACCCCTCCACTTT. This codes for CASSATRTLSSYNSPLHF.

V is TRBV27 and J is TRBJ1-2, with 9 bases that match TRBD1. This CDR3 is built from 13 residues. The junction had 1 base not matched to a gene; V was cut back by 4 bases and J by 4 bases. Germline values: CDR1 MNHEY, CDR2 SMNVEV (reference sequence). DNA of the CDR3: TGTGCCAGCAGTTGGGACAGGGCCTATGGCTACACCTTC. It specifies CASSWDRAYGYTF.

This clone was detected only a few times. This chain uses TRBV29-1 with TRBJ1-1; 9 bases fit TRBD1. The CDR3 loop spans 14 amino acids. CDR1 and CDR2 from the germline V gene are SQVTM and ANQGSEA. Losses at the gene ends were 5 bases for V and 1 base for J; bases not matched to a gene: 5. This chain's CDR3 is CSVFGTGTNTEAFF. The CDR3, as DNA: TGCAGCGTTTTTGGGACAGGGACGAACACTGAAGCTTTCTTT. Looking up the rest from reference TRBV29-1 and TRBJ1-1 gives the full variable domain: SAVISQKPSRDICQRGTSLTIQCQVDSQVTMMFWYRQQPGQSLTLIATANQGSEATYESGFVIDKFPISRPNLTFSTLTVSNMSPEDSSIYLCSVFGTGTNTEAFFGQGTRLTVV.

The rearrangement links TRBV4-2 to TRBJ2-1; tentative D call: TRBD2 (6 bases). The CDR3 extends over 14 amino acids. The ends were cut back, 1 base at V and 8 bases at J, with 12 bases in the middle. Germline CDR1 and CDR2: LGHNA and YNFKEQ. The CDR3 nucleotides read TGTGCCAGCAGCCAAGTGGTTGGGGACTATGAGCAGTTCTTC. Its translation is CASSQVVGDYEQFF.

J is TRBJ2-5 and V is TRBV29-1; the D is unclear. V lost 4 bases and J lost 1, with 4 bases in between. CDR1 SQVTM and CDR2 ANQGSEA come from the germline V gene. The CDR3 runs 11 residues. The CDR3 here is CSVVIQETQYF. The CDR3 DNA reads TGCAGCGTTGTAATCCAAGAGACCCAGTACTTC.

The genes are TRBV9 and TRBJ1-2, with 11 bases lining up with TRBD1. Germline assignment: CDR1 SGDLS and CDR2 YYNGEE. This CDR3 has 13 residues. V trimming: 5 bases; J trimming: 5 bases; junction bases outside the gene matches: 2. DNA for the CDR3: TGTGCCAGCAGAGGACAGGGGGCTTATGGCTACACCTTC. Translated, it gives CASRGQGAYGYTF.